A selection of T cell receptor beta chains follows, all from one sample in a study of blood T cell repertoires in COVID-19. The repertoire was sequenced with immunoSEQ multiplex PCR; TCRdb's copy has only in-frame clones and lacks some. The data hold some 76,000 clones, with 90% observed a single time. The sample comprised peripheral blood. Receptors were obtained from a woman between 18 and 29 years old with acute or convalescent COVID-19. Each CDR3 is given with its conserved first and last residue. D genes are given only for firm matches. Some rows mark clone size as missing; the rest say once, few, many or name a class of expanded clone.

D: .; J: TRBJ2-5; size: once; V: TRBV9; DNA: TGTGCCAGCATGAGAGGGAATTCAGTGTCAGAGACCCAGTACTTC; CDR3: CASMRGNSVSETQYF
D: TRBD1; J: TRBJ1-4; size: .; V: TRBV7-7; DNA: TGTGCCAGCAGCTCACTCTTCGGGACAGGGAAACTTGCAACTAATGAAAAACTGTTTTTT; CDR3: CASSSLFGTGKLATNEKLFF
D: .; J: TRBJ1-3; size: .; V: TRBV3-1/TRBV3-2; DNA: TGTGCCAGCAGCCAAGACCGGGTGACCATATATTTT; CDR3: CASSQDRVTIYF
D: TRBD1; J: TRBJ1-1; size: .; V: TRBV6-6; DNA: TGTGCCAGCAGATCCGGGACAGGGGGCCGTGACACTGAAGCTTTCTTT; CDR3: CASRSGTGGRDTEAFF
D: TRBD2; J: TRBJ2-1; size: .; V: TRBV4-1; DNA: TGCGCCAGCAGCCAAGGACTAGCGGGGGGGCCTTACAATGAGCAGTTCTTC; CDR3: CASSQGLAGGPYNEQFF
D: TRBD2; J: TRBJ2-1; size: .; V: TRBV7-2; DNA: TGTGCCAGCAGCAGCAGGACTAGCGGGATATACAATGAGCAGTTCTTC; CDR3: CASSSRTSGIYNEQFF
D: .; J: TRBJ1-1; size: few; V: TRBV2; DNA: TGTGCCAGCACCGACTCGAGTATGTGGGCTTTCTTT; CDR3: CASTDSSMWAFF
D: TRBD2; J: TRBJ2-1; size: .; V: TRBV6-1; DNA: TGTGCCAGCAGTGCATTAGCGGGACTAAACTACAATGAGCAGTTCTTC; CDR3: CASSALAGLNYNEQFF
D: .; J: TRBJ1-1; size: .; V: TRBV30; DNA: TGTGCCTGGAGTGTTGGAGGGGGGGTTGAAGCTTTCTTT; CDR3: CAWSVGGGVEAFF
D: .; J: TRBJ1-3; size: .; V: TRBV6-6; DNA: TGTGCCAGCAGTTACCGTCCCGGGACAGGAAACACCATATATTTT; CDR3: CASSYRPGTGNTIYF
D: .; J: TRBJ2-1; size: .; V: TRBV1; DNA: TGCACCAGCAGCCGGAGAACTAGCGGGGGGCTGGTTGAGCAGTTCTTC; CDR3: CTSSRRTSGGLVEQFF
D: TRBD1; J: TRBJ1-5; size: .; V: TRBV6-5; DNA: TGTGCCAGCAGTAAGGACAGGGGAGGCAATCAGCCCCAGCATTTT; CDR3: CASSKDRGGNQPQHF
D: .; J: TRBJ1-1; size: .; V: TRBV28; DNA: TGTGCCAGCAGTTCTTTCTACACTGAAGCTTTCTTT; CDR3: CASSSFYTEAFF
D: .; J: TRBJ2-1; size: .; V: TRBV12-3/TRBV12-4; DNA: TGTGCCAGCAGCTGGCTCGGGGGGCAGCAGTTCTTC; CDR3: CASSWLGGQQFF
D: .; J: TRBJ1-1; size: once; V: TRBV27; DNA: TGTGCCAGCAGGACCGCAGGGGATGAAGCTTTCTTT; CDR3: CASRTAGDEAFF
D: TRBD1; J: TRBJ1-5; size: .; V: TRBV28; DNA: TGTGCCAGCAGATCTAGGGGGGGACAGGGCAACAATCAGCCCCAGCATTTT; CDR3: CASRSRGGQGNNQPQHF
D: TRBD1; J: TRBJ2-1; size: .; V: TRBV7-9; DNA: TGTGCCAGCAGCTTGGGACAGGGGGATTTCAATGAGCAGTTCTTC; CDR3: CASSLGQGDFNEQFF
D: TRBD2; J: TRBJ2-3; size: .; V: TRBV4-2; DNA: TGTGCCAGCAGCCACTACCTCGGGACTACCACAGATACGCAGTATTTT; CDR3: CASSHYLGTTTDTQYF
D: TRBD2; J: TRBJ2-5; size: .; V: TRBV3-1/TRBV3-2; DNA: TGTGCCAGCAGCCAAGTGTTCAGCGGGAGGGACGAGACCCAGTACTTC; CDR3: CASSQVFSGRDETQYF
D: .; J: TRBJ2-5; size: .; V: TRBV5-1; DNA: TGCGCCAGCAGCTTATTTAGGGGAGGAGAGACCCAGTACTTC; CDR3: CASSLFRGGETQYF
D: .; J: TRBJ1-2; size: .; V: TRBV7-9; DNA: TGTGCCAGCAGCTTAGTCGGCGGGGATGGCTACACCTTC; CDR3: CASSLVGGDGYTF
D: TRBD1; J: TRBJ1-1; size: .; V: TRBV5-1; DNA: TGCGCCAGCAGCCGCTATACCGGGACAGGGGGCTCTACCGCTGAAGCTTTCTTT; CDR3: CASSRYTGTGGSTAEAFF
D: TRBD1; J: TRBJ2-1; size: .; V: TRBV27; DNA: TGTGCCAGCAGTCCCCGACAGGGCTCCTCGTTCTTC; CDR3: CASSPRQGSSFF
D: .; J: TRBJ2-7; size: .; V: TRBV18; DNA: TGTGCCAGCTCACCAAGGAGAGATACGGTCGAGCAGTACTTC; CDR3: CASSPRRDTVEQYF
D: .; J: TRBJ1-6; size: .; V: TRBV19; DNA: TGTGCCAGTAGTTTGAGGGGGACGGTAAAATCACCCCTCCACTTT; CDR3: CASSLRGTVKSPLHF
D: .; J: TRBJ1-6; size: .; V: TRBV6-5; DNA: TGTGCCAGCAGCTTAGACAGGCGTAATTCACCCCTCCACTTT; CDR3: CASSLDRRNSPLHF
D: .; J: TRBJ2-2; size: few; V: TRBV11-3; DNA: TGTGCCAGCAGCCTCAACAGGGCCACCGGGGAGCTGTTTTTT; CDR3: CASSLNRATGELFF
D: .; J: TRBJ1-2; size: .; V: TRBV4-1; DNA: TGCGCCAGCAGCCACCAAGGTGGGGGGTACTCATATGGCTACACCTTC; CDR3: CASSHQGGGYSYGYTF